What follows are 11 T cell receptor beta chains derived from one specimen sequenced in a study of T cell changes during pregnancy in multiple sclerosis. Clones were sequenced by immunoSEQ multiplex PCR, and TCRdb holds only the in-frame ones, with some missing. This table has 25,000 to 30,000 clones, 90% to 95% appearing once. Sequencing was performed on CD8+ T cells from peripheral blood mononuclear cells, taken before pregnancy. These receptors were obtained from a female donor with multiple sclerosis, enrolled in a pregnancy study.

The V and J genes are TRBV27 and TRBJ2-1; tentative D call: TRBD1 (6 bases). The V end lost 7 bases, the J end lost 9 bases, and 16 bases lay between the germline ends. CDR3 length: 13 amino acids. Germline loops: CDR1 MNHEY, CDR2 SMNVEV (reference sequence). CDR3 DNA sequence: TGTGCCAGCACACAGGGTTTGATCGGTGAGCAGTTCTTC. The encoded protein is CASTQGLIGEQFF.

The rearrangement uses TRBV4-1 and TRBJ1-3; perhaps TRBD1 as D (5 bases). Trimming shortened V by 0 bases and J by 2 bases, and 14 bases separated the two germline ends. Germline lookup yields CDR1 MGHRA and CDR2 YSYEKL. The CDR3 extends over 17 amino acids. This chain's CDR3 is CASSQDLPGLPGNTIYF. The CDR3 DNA reads TGCGCCAGCAGCCAAGATCTCCCGGGACTCCCTGGAAACACCATATATTTT.

The chain has TRBV7-2 and TRBJ2-7, with 7 bases lining up with TRBD1. V was clipped by 1 base and J by 6 bases; unmatched bases: 3. CDR1 is SGHTA, CDR2 FQGNSA, per germline. CDR3 length: 13 amino acids. In DNA form, the CDR3 reads TGTGCCAGCAGCTTAGAGGGACAGCCCGAGCAGTACTTC. Its protein product is CASSLEGQPEQYF.

J is TRBJ2-5 and V is TRBV7-6; D might be TRBD2 (5 bases). Looked up from germline, CDR1 is SGHVS and CDR2 is FNYEAQ. The length of the CDR3 is 15 residues. V lost 1 base and J lost 4, with 13 bases in between. CDR3 coding DNA: TGTGCCAGCAGCTTAGGCCTAGTCGAGGGAGAGACCCAGTACTTC. Its translation is CASSLGLVEGETQYF.

The V and J genes are TRBV4-3 and TRBJ1-6, with a possible D match to TRBD1 (5 bases). This CDR3 contains 16 residues. V lost 0 bases to trimming and J lost 8 bases, with 14 bases between them. CDR1 is LGHNA and CDR2 is YSLEER in the germline V gene. CDR3 residues: CASSQDLTGWDSPLHF. The CDR3 DNA sequence: TGCGCCAGCAGCCAAGATCTAACAGGATGGGATTCACCCCTCCACTTT.

The gene calls are TRBV6-1 and TRBJ2-1; tentatively, D is TRBD2 (6 bases). The V end lost 1 base, the J end lost 2 bases, and 18 bases lay between the germline ends. The CDR3 extends over 18 amino acids. Looked up from germline, CDR1 is MNHNS and CDR2 is SASEGT. The CDR3 region is CASSEDLGYSGPYNEQFF. CDR3 nucleotides: TGTGCCAGCAGTGAAGACTTGGGGTATAGCGGCCCCTACAATGAGCAGTTCTTC.

The chain combines TRBV11-2 with TRBJ2-3, with 9 bases matching TRBD2. The CDR3 runs 16 residues. V gave up 5 bases and J gave up 5 bases; unmatched junction bases: 11. The V gene's germline CDR1 is SGHAT and CDR2 FQNNGV. This CDR3 is CASSPRGGLAGDTQYF. CDR3 bases: TGTGCCAGCAGCCCCCGAGGGGGACTAGCAGGAGATACGCAGTATTTT.

The V call is TRBV6-1, the J call TRBJ2-5, with a tentative D call TRBD1 (5 bases). The germline V gene encodes CDR1 MNHNS and CDR2 SASEGT. V was shortened by 5 bases and J by 5 bases, with 15 bases between the two germline ends. This CDR3 comprises 14 residues. CDR3 DNA sequence: TGTGCCAGCAGTCCCATCCAGGGTTGGGAGACCCAGTACTTC. This gives the protein CASSPIQGWETQYF.

The rearrangement links TRBV10-1 to TRBJ2-4; 14 bases are shared with TRBD2. CDR1 is WNHNN, CDR2 SYGVQD, per germline (reference sequence). This CDR3 has 19 amino acids. Trimming took 3 bases from V and 2 from J; bases not matched to a gene: 9. The CDR3 is CASSEGLGTSGGPKNIQYF. The CDR3 nucleotides are TGCGCCAGCAGTGAAGGTCTCGGGACTAGCGGGGGACCCAAAAACATTCAGTACTTC.

In its sample, this clone was seen a few times. The CDR3 here is CASERESADTQYF. The CDR3 nucleotides read TGTGCCAGCGAGCGGGAGAGCGCAGATACGCAGTATTTT. This rearrangement joins TRBV6-1 to TRBJ2-3, with 8 bases that match TRBD2. The CDR3 length is 13 residues. Germline assignment: CDR1 MNHNS and CDR2 SASEGT. V dropped 8 bases and J dropped 4; count of bases not matched to a gene: 5.

This chain connects TRBV19 to TRBJ2-1; D may be TRBD2 (6 bases). Germline values: CDR1 LNHDA, CDR2 SQIVND (reference sequence). Trimming pared 1 base from V and 2 bases from J, leaving 6 bases between. The CDR3 length is 14 residues. The CDR3 loop is CASSIAGAYNEQFF. The CDR3 nucleotides read TGTGCCAGTAGTATAGCGGGAGCCTACAATGAGCAGTTCTTC.